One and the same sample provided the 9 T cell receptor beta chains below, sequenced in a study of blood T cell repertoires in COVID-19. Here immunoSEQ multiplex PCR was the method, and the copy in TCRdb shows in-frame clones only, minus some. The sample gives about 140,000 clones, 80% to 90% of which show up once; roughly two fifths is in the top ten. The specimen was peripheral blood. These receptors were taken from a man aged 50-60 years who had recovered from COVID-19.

CDR3 in DNA: TGTGCCAGCAGCTATAGGACTAGCGGGGCAACCTACAATGAGCAGTTCTTC. Residues: CASSYRTSGATYNEQFF. This chain joins TRBV7-2 and TRBJ2-1; 12 nucleotides line up with TRBD2. After removal of 4 bases from V and 2 bases from J, the junction contained 6 bases not matched to a gene. Germline lookup yields CDR1 SGHTA and CDR2 FQGNSA. The CDR3 consists of 17 residues.

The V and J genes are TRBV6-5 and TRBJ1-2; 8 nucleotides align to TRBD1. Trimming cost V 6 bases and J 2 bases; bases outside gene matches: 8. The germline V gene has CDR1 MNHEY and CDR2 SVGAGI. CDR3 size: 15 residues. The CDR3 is CASRTGERLNYGYTF. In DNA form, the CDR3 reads TGTGCCAGCAGGACAGGGGAGCGATTGAACTATGGCTACACCTTC.

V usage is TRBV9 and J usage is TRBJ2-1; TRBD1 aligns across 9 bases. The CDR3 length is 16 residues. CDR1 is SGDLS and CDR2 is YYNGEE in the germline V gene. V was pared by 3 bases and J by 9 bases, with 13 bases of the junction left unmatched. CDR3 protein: CASSAVPGTGPTEQFF. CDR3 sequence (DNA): TGTGCCAGCAGCGCGGTCCCCGGGACAGGGCCGACTGAGCAGTTCTTC. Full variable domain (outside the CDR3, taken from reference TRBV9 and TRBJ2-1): DSGVTQTPKHLITATGQRVTLRCSPRSGDLSVYWYQQSLDQGLQFLIQYYNGEERAKGNILERFSAQQFPDLHSELNLSSLELGDSALYFCASSAVPGTGPTEQFFGPGTRLTVL.

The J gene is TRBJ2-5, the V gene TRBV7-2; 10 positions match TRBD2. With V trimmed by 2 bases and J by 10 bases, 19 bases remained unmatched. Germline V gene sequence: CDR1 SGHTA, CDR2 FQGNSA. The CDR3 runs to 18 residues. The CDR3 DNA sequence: TGTGCCAGCAGCTTAAGGGCTAGCGGGGGATTCTCCATTGTGGACCAGTACTTC. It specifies CASSLRASGGFSIVDQYF.

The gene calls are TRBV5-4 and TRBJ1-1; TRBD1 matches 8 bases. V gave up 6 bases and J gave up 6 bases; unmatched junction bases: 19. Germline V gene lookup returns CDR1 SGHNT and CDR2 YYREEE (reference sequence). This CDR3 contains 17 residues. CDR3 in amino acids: CASNFRVTGEGGPEAFF. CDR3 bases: TGTGCCAGCAACTTTAGGGTGACAGGGGAGGGAGGCCCTGAAGCTTTCTTT.

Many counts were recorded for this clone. The CDR3 sequence is CASSYSRTGGQPQHF. The DNA for the CDR3 is TGTGCCAGCAGTTACTCCCGGACAGGGGGCCAGCCCCAGCATTTT. V gene TRBV6-2 or TRBV6-3 combines with J gene TRBJ1-5, with 11 bases identical to TRBD1. With 0 bases clipped from V and 7 bases from J, the junction kept 2 bases outside the gene matches. The V gene's germline CDR1 is MNHEY and CDR2 SVGEGT. The CDR3 loop spans 15 amino acids.

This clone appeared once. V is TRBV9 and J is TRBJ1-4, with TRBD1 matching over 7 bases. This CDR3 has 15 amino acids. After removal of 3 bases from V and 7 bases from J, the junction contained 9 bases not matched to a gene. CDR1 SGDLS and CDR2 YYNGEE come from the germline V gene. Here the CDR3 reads CASSAWTGVGEKLFF. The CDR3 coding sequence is TGTGCCAGCAGCGCGTGGACAGGTGTAGGTGAAAAACTGTTTTTT.

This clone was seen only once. Here the CDR3 DNA reads TGCGCCAGCAGCTTGGGACAGGGTGGTGAAGCTTTCTTT. Protein product: CASSLGQGGEAFF. This chain joins TRBV5-1 and TRBJ1-1; the match to TRBD1 covers 7 bases. CDR3 length: 13 amino acids. Germline V lookup: CDR1 SGHRS, CDR2 YFSETQ. J lost 7 bases, V lost 0 bases, and 3 bases had no gene match.

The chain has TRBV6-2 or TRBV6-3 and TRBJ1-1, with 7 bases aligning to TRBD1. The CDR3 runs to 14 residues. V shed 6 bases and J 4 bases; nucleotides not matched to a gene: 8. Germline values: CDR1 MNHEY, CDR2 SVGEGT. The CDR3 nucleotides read TGTGCCAGCAGCCTAACTACAGGGGTCACTGAAGCTTTCTTT. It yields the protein CASSLTTGVTEAFF.